The clone carrying this T cell receptor (beta chain) was seen only once. The V and J ends lost 5 bases and 2 bases, in that order; junction bases with no gene match: 3. This CDR3 is built from 15 residues. Germline CDR1 and CDR2: SGHVS and FQNEAQ. The sample originates from a study of technical replicates of blood from a few donors. Some clones are missing from TCRdb's copy, which holds only in-frame ones; the method was immunoSEQ multiplex PCR. The sample lists some 57,000 clones, under 90% occurring once. This clonotype was sampled from a human donor in good health. Some clones in this sample may be carry-over from other donors' samples. Material for sequencing was PBMCs. The V call is TRBV7-8, the J call TRBJ2-3, with TRBD2 matching 11 bases. The CDR3 DNA follows: TGTGCCAGCAGCATACTAGCGGGGGACACAGATACGCAGTATTTT. Its translation is CASSILAGDTDTQYF.